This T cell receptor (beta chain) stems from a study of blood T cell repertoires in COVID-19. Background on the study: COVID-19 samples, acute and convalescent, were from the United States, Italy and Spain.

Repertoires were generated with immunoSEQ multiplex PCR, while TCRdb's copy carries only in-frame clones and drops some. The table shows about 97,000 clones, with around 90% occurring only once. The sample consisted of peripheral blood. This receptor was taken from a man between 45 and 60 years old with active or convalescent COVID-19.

CDR3 bases: TGTGCCAGCAGCTCCCTACTAGCGGGGGGCTACAATGAGCAGTTCTTC. Protein product: CASSSLLAGGYNEQFF. The chain links TRBV11-2 to TRBJ2-1; 12 bases map to TRBD2. This CDR3 contains 16 residues. V shed 4 bases, J shed 3 bases, and the junction held 4 bases outside the gene matches. The germline gives CDR1 SGHAT, CDR2 FQNNGV.